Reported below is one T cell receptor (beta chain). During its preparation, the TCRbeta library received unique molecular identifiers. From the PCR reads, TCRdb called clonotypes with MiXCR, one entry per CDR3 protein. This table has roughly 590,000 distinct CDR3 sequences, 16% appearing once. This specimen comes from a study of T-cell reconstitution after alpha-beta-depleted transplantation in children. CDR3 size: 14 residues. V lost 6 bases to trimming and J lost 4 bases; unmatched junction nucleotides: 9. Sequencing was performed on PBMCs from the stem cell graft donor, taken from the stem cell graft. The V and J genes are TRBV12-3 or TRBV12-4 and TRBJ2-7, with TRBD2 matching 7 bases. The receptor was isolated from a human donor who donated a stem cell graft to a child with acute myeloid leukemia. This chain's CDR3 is CASSPHRGEYEQYF. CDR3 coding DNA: TGTGCCAGCAGCCCACATCGGGGGGAATACGAGCAGTACTTC.